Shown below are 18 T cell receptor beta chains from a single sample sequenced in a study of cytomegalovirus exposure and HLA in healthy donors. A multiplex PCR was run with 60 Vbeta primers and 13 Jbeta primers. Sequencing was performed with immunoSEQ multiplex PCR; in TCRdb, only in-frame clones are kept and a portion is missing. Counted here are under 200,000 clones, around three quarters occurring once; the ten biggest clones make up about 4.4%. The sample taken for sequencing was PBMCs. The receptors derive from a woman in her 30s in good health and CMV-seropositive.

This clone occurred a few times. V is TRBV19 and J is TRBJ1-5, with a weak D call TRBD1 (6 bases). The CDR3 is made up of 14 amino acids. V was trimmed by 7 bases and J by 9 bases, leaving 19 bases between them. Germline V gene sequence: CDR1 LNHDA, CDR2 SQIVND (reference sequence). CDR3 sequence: CASNIRDRSRPQHF. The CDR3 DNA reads TGTGCCAGTAACATACGAGACAGGTCTAGGCCCCAGCATTTT.

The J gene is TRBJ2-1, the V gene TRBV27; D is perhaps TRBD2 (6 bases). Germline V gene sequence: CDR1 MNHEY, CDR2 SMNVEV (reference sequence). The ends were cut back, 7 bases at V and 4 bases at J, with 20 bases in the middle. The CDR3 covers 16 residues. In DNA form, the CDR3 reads TGTGCCAGCACCGAATCGGGAGCACTGGCTTACAATGAGCAGTTCTTC. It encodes CASTESGALAYNEQFF.

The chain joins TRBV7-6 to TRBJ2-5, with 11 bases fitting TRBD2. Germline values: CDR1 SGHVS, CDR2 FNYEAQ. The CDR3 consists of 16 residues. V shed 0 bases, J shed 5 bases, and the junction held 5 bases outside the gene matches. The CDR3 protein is CASSLAVSGGVETQYF. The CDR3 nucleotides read TGTGCCAGCAGCTTAGCGGTTAGCGGGGGGGTGGAGACCCAGTACTTC.

The CDR3 DNA is TGTGCCTGCAACAGACAGGGAGCTAACTATGGCTACACCTTC. This translates into CACNRQGANYGYTF. The rearrangement links TRBV30 to TRBJ1-2; 7 bases map to TRBD1. The CDR3 has 14 amino acids. V dropped 6 bases and J dropped 0; count of bases not matched to a gene: 7. Germline V gene data show CDR1 as GTSNPN and CDR2 as SVGIG (reference sequence). The variable domain in full, completed from reference TRBV30 and TRBJ1-2, reads SQTIHQWPATLVQPVGSPLSLECTVEGTSNPNLYWYRQAAGRGLQLLFYSVGIGQISSEVPQNLSASRPQDRQFILSSKKLLLSDSGFYLCACNRQGANYGYTFGSGTRLTVV.

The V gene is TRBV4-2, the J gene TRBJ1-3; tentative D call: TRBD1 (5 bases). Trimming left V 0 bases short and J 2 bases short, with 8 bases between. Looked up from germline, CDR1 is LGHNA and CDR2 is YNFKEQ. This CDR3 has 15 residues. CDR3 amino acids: CASSQEGGAGNTIYF. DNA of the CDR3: TGTGCCAGCAGCCAAGAAGGAGGGGCTGGAAACACCATATATTTT.

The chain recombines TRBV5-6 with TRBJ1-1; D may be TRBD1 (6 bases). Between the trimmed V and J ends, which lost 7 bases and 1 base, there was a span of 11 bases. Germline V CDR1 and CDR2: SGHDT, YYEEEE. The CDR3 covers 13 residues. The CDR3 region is CASSTGANTEAFF. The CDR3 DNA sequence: TGTGCCAGCTCGACAGGAGCGAACACTGAAGCTTTCTTT.

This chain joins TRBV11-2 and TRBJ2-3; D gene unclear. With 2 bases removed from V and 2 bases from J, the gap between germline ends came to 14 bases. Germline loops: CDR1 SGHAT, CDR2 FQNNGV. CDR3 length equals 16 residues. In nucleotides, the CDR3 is TGTGCCAGCAGCTTAAATTACGGTCCCCCCACAGATACGCAGTATTTT. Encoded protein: CASSLNYGPPTDTQYF.

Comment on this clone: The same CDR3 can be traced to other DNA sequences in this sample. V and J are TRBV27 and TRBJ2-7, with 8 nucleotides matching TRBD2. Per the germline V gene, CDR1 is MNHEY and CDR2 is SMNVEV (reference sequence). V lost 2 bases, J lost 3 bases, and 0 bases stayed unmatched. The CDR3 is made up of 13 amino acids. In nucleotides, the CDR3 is TGTGCCAGCAGTTTAAGCGGGAGCTACGAGCAGTACTTC. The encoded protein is CASSLSGSYEQYF.

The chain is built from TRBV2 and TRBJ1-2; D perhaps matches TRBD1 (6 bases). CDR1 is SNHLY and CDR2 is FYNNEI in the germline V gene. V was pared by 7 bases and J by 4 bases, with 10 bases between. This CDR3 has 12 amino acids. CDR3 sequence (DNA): TGTGCCAGCATCGACAGGAGCTATGGCTACACCTTC. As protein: CASIDRSYGYTF.

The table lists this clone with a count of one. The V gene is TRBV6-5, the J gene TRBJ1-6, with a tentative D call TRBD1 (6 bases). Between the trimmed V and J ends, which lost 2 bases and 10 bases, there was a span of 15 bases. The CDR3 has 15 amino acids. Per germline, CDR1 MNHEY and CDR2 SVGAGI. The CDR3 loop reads CASSYRGQPHSPLHF. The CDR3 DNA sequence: TGTGCCAGCAGTTACCGCGGACAGCCCCACTCACCCCTCCACTTT.

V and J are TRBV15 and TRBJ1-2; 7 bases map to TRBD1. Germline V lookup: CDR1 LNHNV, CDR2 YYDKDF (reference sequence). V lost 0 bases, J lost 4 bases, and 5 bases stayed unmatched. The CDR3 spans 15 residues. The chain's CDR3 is CATSRDRDRVYGYTF. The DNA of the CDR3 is TGTGCCACCAGCAGAGATAGGGACAGAGTCTATGGCTACACCTTC.

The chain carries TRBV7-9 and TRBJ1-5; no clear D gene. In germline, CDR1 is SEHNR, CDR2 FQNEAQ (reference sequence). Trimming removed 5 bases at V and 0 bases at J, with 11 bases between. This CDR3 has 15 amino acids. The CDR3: CASSLTGNSNQPQHF. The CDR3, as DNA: TGTGCCAGCAGCCTCACCGGTAATAGCAATCAGCCCCAGCATTTT. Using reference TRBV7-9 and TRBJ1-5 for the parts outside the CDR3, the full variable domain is DTGVSQNPRHKITKRGQNVTFRCDPISEHNRLYWYRQTLGQGPEFLTYFQNEAQLEKSRLLSDRFSAERPKGSFSTLEIQRTEQGDSAMYLCASSLTGNSNQPQHFGDGTRLSIL.

Written as DNA, the CDR3 is TGTGCCAGCAGTGAAGGCCTGAACGCCGGCTCCTACAATGAGCAGTTCTTC. Protein product: CASSEGLNAGSYNEQFF. The genes are TRBV6-1 and TRBJ2-1; D is uncertain. The germline V gene encodes CDR1 MNHNS and CDR2 SASEGT. The CDR3 runs to 17 residues. V lost 1 base and J 0 bases, leaving 13 bases between the germline ends.

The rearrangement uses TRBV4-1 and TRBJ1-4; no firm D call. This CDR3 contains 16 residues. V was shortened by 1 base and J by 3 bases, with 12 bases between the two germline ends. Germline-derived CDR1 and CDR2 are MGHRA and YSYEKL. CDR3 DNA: TGCGCCAGCAGCCAAGGAGGGCGCCCCGCTAATGAAAAACTGTTTTTT. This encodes CASSQGGRPANEKLFF.

The CDR3 spells CASSPRGGRTEAFF. As DNA, the CDR3 is TGTGCCAGCAGCCCCAGAGGGGGCAGAACTGAAGCTTTCTTT. This rearrangement joins TRBV6-5 to TRBJ1-1, with TRBD1 matching 7 bases. J was trimmed by 5 bases and V by 6 bases; bases with no gene match: 9. The germline V gene encodes CDR1 MNHEY and CDR2 SVGAGI. This CDR3 is built from 14 residues.

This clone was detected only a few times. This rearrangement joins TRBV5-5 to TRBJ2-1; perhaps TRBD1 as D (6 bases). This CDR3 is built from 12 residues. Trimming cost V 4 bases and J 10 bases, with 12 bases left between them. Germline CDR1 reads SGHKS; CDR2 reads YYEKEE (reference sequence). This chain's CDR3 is CASSATGQEQFF. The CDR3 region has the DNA TGTGCCAGCAGCGCTACAGGGCAGGAGCAGTTCTTC.

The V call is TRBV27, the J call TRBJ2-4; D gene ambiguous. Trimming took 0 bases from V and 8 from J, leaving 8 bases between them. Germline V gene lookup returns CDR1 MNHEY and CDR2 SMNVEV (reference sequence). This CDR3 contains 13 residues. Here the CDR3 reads CASSLSLRDIQYF. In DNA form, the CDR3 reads TGTGCCAGCAGTTTATCCCTCCGGGACATTCAGTACTTC.

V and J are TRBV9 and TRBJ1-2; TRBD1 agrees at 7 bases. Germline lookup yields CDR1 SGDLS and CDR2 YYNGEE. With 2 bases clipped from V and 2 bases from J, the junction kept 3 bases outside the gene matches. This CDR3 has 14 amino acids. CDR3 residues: CASSVTGQNYGYTF. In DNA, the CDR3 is TGTGCCAGCAGCGTCACGGGACAGAACTATGGCTACACCTTC.